This is a list of T cell receptor beta chains from one sample in a study of radiation and T cells in renal cell carcinoma. Sequenced by immunoSEQ multiplex PCR; TCRdb stores in-frame clones only, minus some. The data show 90,000 to 95,000 clones, 70% to 85% seen once. The sample was blood, taken from a patient whose treatment included radiotherapy and nephrectomy. The source is a man aged 60-69 years with renal cell carcinoma. The CDR3 runs from the conserved cysteine through the conserved F or W. D genes are given only for firm matches. Rows may omit the clone size; those that give it use once, few, many or a size class.

TRBD2,TRBJ2-2,TRBV13,NA,17,TGTGCCAGCAGCTTATTGCTAGCGGGAGGGGATACCGGGGAGCTGTTTTTT,CASSLLLAGGDTGELFF
TRBD2,TRBJ2-5,TRBV7-9,NA,16,TGTGCCAGCAGTCTAAGAAAGCGGGGAAGGGGAGAGACCCAGTACTTC,CASSLRKRGRGETQYF
NA,TRBJ1-1,TRBV9,once,15,TGTGCCAGCTCAACTTACCAGGGTGATCAGACTGAAGCTTTCTTT,CASSTYQGDQTEAFF
NA,TRBJ1-5,TRBV28,NA,12,TGTGCCACCGGCCCCGCCAATCAGCCCCAGCATTTT,CATGPANQPQHF
NA,TRBJ1-4,TRBV7-9,few,16,TGTGCCAGCAGCTTAGACCCGCAGGGAGTGAGTGAAAAACTGTTTTTT,CASSLDPQGVSEKLFF
NA,TRBJ1-1,TRBV6-6,NA,13,TGTGCCAGCAGTTACTCGCGGGGTGGGGAAGCTTTCTTT,CASSYSRGGEAFF
NA,TRBJ1-4,TRBV19,NA,14,TGTGCCAGTAGTATTAATCGGGGGAATGAAAAACTGTTTTTT,CASSINRGNEKLFF
NA,TRBJ1-3,TRBV29-1,NA,14,TGCAGCGTTGAAGATTGGCAGGGGAAAGGCACCATATATTTT,CSVEDWQGKGTIYF
TRBD2,TRBJ2-1,TRBV5-1,NA,16,TGCGCCAGCAGCTTGGGTGGGGGGACTAGCCACAATGAGCAGTTCTTC,CASSLGGGTSHNEQFF
NA,TRBJ1-1,TRBV29-1,few,12,TGCAGCGTTGGGAACCCGAACACTGAAGCTTTCTTT,CSVGNPNTEAFF
NA,TRBJ2-1,TRBV9,NA,14,TGTGCCAGCAGCCCCGGAGGGCTCGACAATGAGCAGTTCTTC,CASSPGGLDNEQFF
NA,TRBJ2-3,TRBV7-8,NA,14,TGTGCCAGCAGCTTAGGACAGGGAGGAGATACGCAGTATTTT,CASSLGQGGDTQYF